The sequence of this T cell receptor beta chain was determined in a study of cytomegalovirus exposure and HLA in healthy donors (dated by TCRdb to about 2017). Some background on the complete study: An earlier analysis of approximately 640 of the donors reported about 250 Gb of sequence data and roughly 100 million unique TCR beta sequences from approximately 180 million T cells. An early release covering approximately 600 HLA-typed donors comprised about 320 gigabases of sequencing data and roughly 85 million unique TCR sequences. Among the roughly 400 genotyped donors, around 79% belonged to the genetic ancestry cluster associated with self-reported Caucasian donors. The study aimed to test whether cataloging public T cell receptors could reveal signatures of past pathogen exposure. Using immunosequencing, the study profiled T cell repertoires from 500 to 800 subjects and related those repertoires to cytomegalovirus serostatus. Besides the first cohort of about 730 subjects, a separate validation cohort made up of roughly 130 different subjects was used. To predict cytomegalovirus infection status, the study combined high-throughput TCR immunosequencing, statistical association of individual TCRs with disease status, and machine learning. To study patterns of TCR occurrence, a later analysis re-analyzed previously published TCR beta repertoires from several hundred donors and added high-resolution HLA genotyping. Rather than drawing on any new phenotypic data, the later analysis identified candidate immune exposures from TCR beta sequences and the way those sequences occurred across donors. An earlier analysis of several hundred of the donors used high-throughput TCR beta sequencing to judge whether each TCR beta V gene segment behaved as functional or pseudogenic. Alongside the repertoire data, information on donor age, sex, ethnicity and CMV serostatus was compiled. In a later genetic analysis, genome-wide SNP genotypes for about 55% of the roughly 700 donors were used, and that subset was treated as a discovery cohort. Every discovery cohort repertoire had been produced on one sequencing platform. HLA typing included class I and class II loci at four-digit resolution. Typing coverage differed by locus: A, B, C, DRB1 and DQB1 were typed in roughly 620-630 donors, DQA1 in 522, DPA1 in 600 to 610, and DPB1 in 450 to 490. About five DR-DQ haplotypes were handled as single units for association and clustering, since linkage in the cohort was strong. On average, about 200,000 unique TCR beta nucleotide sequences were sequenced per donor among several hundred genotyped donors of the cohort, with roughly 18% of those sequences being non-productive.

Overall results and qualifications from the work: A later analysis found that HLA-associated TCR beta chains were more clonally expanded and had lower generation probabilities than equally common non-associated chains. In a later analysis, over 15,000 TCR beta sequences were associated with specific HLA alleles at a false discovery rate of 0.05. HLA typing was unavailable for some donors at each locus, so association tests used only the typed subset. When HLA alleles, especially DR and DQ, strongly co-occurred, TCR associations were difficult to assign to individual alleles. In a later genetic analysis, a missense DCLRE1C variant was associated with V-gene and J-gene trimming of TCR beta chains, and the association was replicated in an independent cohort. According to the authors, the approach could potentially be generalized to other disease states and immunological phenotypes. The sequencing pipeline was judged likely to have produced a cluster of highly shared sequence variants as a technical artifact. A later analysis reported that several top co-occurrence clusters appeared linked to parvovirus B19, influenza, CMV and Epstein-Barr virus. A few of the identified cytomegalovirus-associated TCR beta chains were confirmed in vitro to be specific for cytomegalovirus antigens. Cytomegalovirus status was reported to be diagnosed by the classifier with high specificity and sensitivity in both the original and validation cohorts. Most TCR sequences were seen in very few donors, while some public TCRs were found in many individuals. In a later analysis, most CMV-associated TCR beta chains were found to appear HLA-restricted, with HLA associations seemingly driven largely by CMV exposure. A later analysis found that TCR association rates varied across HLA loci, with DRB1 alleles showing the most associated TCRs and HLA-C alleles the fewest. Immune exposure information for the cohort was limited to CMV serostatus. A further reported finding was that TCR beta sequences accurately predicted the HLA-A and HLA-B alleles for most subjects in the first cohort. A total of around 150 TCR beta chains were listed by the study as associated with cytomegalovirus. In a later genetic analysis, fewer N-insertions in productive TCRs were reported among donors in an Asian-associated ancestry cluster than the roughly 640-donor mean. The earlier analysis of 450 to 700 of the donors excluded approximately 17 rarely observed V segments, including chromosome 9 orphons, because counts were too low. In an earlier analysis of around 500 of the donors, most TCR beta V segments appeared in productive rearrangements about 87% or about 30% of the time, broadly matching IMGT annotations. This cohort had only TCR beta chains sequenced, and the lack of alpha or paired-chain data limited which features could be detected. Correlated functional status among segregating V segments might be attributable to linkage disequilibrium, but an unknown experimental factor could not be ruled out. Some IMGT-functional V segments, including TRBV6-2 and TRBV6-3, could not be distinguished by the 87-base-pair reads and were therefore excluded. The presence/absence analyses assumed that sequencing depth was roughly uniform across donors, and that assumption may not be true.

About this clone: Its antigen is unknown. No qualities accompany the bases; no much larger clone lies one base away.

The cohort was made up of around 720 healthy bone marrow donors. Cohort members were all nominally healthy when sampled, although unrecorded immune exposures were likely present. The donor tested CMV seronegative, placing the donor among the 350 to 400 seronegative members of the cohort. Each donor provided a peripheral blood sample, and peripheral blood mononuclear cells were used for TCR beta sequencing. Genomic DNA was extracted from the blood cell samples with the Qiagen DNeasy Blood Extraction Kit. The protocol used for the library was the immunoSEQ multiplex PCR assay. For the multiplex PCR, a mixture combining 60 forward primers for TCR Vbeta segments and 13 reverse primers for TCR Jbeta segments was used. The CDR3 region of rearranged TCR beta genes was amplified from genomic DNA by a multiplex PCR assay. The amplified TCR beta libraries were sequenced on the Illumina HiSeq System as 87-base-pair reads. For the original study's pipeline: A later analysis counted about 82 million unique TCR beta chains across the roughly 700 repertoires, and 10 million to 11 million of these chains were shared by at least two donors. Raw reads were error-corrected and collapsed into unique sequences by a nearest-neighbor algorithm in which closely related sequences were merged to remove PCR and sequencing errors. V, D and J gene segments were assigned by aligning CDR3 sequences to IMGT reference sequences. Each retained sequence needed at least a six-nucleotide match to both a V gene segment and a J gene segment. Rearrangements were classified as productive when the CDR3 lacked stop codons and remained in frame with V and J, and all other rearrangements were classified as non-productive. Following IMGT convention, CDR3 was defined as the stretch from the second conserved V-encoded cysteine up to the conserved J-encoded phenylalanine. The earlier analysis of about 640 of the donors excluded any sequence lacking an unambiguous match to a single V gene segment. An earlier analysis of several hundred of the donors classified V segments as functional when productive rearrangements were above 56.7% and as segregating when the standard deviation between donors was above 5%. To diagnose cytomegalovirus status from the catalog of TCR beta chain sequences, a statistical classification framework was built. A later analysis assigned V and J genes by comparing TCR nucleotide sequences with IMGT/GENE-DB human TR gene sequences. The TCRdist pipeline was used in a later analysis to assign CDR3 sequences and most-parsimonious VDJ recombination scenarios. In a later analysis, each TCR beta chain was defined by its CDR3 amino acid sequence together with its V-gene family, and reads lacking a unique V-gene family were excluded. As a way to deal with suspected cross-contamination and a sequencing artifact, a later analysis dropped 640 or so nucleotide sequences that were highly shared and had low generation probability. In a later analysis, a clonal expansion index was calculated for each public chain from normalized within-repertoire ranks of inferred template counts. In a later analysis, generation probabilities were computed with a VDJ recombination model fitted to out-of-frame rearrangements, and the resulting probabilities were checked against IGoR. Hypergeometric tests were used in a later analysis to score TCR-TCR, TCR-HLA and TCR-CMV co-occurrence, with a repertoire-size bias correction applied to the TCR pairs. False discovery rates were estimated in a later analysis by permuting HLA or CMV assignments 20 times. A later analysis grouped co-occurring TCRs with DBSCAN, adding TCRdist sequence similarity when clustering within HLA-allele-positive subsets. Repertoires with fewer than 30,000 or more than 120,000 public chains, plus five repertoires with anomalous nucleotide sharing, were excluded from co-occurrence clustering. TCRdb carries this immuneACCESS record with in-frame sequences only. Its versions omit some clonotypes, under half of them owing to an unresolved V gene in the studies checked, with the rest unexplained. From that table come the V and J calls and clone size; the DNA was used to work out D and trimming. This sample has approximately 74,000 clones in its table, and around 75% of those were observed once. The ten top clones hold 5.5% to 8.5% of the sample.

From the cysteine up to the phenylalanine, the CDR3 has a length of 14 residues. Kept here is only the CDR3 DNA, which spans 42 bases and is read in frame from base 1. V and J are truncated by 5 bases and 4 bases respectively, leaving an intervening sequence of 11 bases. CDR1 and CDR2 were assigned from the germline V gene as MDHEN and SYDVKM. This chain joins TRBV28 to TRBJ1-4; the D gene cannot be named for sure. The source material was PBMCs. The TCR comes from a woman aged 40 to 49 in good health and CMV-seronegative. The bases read TGTGCCAGCAGTGTTACCGGGAGTAATGAAAAACTGTTTTTT. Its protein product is CASSVTGSNEKLFF.